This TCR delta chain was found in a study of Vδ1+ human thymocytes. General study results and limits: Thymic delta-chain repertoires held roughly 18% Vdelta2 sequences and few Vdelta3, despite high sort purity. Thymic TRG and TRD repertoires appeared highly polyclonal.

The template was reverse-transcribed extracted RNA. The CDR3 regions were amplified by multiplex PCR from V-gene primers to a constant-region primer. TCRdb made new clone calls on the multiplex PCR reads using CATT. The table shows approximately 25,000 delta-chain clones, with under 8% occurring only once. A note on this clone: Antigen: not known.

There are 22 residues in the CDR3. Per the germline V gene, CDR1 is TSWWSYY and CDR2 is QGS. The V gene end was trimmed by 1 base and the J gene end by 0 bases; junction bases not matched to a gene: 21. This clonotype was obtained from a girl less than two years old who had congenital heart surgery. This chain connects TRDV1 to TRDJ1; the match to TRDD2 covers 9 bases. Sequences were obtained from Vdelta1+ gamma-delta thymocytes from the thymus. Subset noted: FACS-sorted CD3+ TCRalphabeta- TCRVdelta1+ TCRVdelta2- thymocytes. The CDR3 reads CALGEHPAFLPIGGYYTDKLIF. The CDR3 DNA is TGTGCTCTTGGGGAACACCCGGCCTTCCTACCAATTGGGGGGTACTACACCGATAAACTCATCTTT.